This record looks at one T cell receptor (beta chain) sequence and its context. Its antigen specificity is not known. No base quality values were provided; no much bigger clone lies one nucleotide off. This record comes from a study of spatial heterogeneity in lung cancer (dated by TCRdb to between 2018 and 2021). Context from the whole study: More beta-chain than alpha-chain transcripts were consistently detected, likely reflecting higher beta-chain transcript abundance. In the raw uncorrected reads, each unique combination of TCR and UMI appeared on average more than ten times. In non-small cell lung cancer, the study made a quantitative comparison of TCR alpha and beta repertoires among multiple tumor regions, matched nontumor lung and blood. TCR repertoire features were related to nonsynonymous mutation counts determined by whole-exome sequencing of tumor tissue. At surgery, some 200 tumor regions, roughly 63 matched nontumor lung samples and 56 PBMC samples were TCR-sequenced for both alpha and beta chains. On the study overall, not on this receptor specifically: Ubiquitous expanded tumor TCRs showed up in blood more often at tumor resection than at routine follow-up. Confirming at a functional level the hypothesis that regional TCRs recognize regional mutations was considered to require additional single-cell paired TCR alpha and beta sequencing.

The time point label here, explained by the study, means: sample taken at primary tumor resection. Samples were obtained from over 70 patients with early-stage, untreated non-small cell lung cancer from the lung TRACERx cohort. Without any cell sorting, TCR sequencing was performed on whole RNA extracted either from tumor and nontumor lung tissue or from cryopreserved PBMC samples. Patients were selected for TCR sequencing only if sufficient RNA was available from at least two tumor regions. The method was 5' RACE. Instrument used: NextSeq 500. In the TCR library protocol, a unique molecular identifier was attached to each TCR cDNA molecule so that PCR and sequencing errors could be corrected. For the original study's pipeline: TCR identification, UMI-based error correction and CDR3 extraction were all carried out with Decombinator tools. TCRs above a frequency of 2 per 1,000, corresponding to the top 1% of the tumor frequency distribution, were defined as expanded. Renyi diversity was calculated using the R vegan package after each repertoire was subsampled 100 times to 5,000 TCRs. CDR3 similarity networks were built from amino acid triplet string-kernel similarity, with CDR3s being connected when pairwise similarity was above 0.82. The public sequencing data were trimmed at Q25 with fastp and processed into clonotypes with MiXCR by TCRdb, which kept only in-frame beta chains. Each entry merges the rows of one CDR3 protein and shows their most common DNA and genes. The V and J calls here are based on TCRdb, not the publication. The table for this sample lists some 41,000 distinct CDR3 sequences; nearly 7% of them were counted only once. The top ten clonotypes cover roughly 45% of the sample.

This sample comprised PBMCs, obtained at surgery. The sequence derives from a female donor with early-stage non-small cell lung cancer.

The CDR3 is CASSRGQGANNEQFF. The DNA sequence is given as TGCGCCAGCAGCCGGGGACAGGGGGCTAACAATGAGCAGTTCTTC. The sequence links TRBV4-1 to TRBJ2-1; 12 bases in the junction line up with TRBD1. The CDR3 measures 15 amino acids from cysteine to phenylalanine. Only CDR3 DNA remains: 45 bases, in frame from the first base. V lost 4 bases and J lost 5 bases, and the count of bases not matched to a germline gene is 3. As encoded in the germline V gene, CDR1 is MGHRA while CDR2 is YSYEKL.